One sample yielded the 31 T cell receptor beta chains listed below, sequenced in a study of shared clonotypes between healthy human individuals. Data came from immunoSEQ multiplex PCR; TCRdb stores just in-frame clones and leaves some out. This sample carries a few million clones, over 85% of them seen once, and the ten largest clones take under 0.45%. The sequenced sample was naive CD4+ T cells from PBMCs. Subset defined: CD45RA+ positively selected. The receptors were sampled from a man aged 18 to 30 in good health. Some clones in this sample may be carry-over from other donors' samples.

The J gene is TRBJ1-2, the V gene TRBV5-1; 7 nucleotides agree with TRBD1. This CDR3 contains 15 residues. Unmatched junction bases numbered 10, after V lost 4 bases and J lost 4 bases. Germline CDR1 is SGHRS and CDR2 is YFSETQ. CDR3 sequence reads: CASSNGRQGGYGYTF. The CDR3 DNA sequence: TGCGCCAGCAGCAACGGTCGACAGGGAGGCTATGGCTACACCTTC.

This clone was detected once. The CDR3 sequence is CASSPTDGSTDTQYF. The CDR3 region has the DNA TGTGCCAGCTCACCGACGGACGGCAGCACAGATACGCAGTATTTT. This chain uses TRBV18 with TRBJ2-3, with no clear D. Germline values: CDR1 KGHSH, CDR2 LQKENI. The germline V and J ends were trimmed by 3 bases and 0 bases, with 10 bases remaining between them. The CDR3 consists of 15 residues.

The chain carries TRBV6-5 and TRBJ2-1; 7 positions agree with TRBD2. The trim removed 7 bases at V and 6 bases at J, leaving 9 bases unmatched. The CDR3 consists of 14 residues. Germline V lookup: CDR1 MNHEY, CDR2 SVGAGI. In DNA form, the CDR3 reads TGTGCCAGCAATCGGTGGGGGGGAAGCAATGAGCAGTTCTTC. It encodes CASNRWGGSNEQFF.

The chain joins TRBV27 to TRBJ1-1; D perhaps matches TRBD1 (6 bases). CDR1 and CDR2 from the germline V gene are MNHEY and SMNVEV (reference sequence). The CDR3 covers 15 residues. Trimming shortened V by 4 bases and J by 6 bases, and 18 bases separated the two germline ends. CDR3 nucleotide sequence: TGTGCCAGCAGTTCTGACCAGGTTAGGGGGGCTGAAGCTTTCTTT. It yields the protein CASSSDQVRGAEAFF.

This chain links TRBV5-1 with TRBJ2-3; weak D call: TRBD2 (5 bases). V was shortened by 2 bases and J by 2 bases, with 12 bases between the two germline ends. The CDR3 is 15 amino acids. CDR1 and CDR2 (germline): SGHRS, YFSETQ. The CDR3 spells CASSFASGPTDTQYF. The CDR3 DNA is TGCGCCAGCAGCTTCGCAAGCGGCCCCACAGATACGCAGTATTTT.

The chain couples TRBV10-1 to TRBJ1-1, with 7 positions matching TRBD1. CDR1 WNHNN and CDR2 SYGVQD come from the germline V gene (reference sequence). V lost 3 bases and J lost 3; bases outside the gene matches: 10. This CDR3 spans 16 amino acids. Here the CDR3 DNA reads TGCGCCAGCAGTGAATCACGGATCCAGGGGGACACTGAAGCTTTCTTT. Amino acid sequence: CASSESRIQGDTEAFF.

This rearrangement joins TRBV18 to TRBJ1-4; D possibly corresponds to TRBD1 (6 bases). Germline CDR1 is KGHSH and CDR2 is LQKENI. With 6 bases removed from V and 8 bases from J, the gap between germline ends came to 19 bases. The CDR3 sequence is 15 residues long. For the CDR3, the DNA is TGTGCCAGCTCCCTCGAGGGGGGAGTTTGGGAAAAACTGTTTTTT. Its translation: CASSLEGGVWEKLFF.

Details on this clone: The same CDR3 can be traced to other DNA sequences in this sample. The rearrangement joins TRBV18 to TRBJ2-7; 11 bases map to TRBD2. V was pared by 1 base and J by 3 bases, with 5 bases of the junction left unmatched. The CDR3 extends over 16 amino acids. The germline gives CDR1 KGHSH, CDR2 LQKENI. CDR3: CASSPRSGTSGYEQYF. CDR3 DNA sequence: TGTGCCAGCTCACCACGGTCCGGGACTAGCGGCTACGAGCAGTACTTC.

The chain recombines TRBV28 with TRBJ1-1, with 7 bases identical to TRBD1. Per the germline V gene, CDR1 is MDHEN and CDR2 is SYDVKM. Losses at the gene ends were 7 bases for V and 0 bases for J; bases not matched to a gene: 2. There are 13 residues in the CDR3. The DNA for the CDR3 is TGTGCCAGCACGACAGGGATGAACACTGAAGCTTTCTTT. It yields the protein CASTTGMNTEAFF.

Remarks on this clone: Different DNA sequences within this sample yield the same CDR3. The V gene is TRBV6-6, the J gene TRBJ1-1; D is unclear. This CDR3 is 13 amino acids long. Per germline, CDR1 MNHNY and CDR2 SVGAGI (reference sequence). With 2 bases removed from V and 0 bases from J, the gap between germline ends came to 4 bases. The CDR3 spells CASSYGMNTEAFF. CDR3 DNA: TGTGCCAGCAGTTACGGCATGAACACTGAAGCTTTCTTT.

The V and J genes are TRBV7-8 and TRBJ1-4, with 10 bases identical to TRBD1. The CDR3 length is 18 residues. Germline V gene data show CDR1 as SGHVS and CDR2 as FQNEAQ. V gave up 1 base and J gave up 2 bases; unmatched junction bases: 7. The CDR3 sequence: CASSLGFRQGATNEKLFF. The DNA for the CDR3 is TGTGCCAGCAGCTTAGGGTTTCGACAGGGGGCGACTAATGAAAAACTGTTTTTT.

The chain recombines TRBV7-9 with TRBJ2-5; either TRBD1 or TRBD2 may fit D (5 bases each). CDR3 length: 15 amino acids. V was shortened by 1 base and J by 3 bases, with 12 bases between the two germline ends. CDR1 is SEHNR, CDR2 FQNEAQ, per germline (reference sequence). DNA of the CDR3: TGTGCCAGCAGCTTAGTAGGGACCAAGGAAGAGACCCAGTACTTC. Translation: CASSLVGTKEETQYF.

The rearrangement joins TRBV15 to TRBJ1-1; a weak D match, TRBD1 (6 bases). V shed 3 bases and J shed 7 bases, with 15 bases lying between them. The V gene's germline CDR1 is LNHNV and CDR2 YYDKDF (reference sequence). The CDR3 has 14 amino acids. In DNA, the CDR3 is TGTGCCACCAGCAGTTTGGGGGGGGGCGGTGAAGCTTTCTTT. Residues: CATSSLGGGGEAFF. Variable domain in full (rest from reference TRBV15 and TRBJ1-1): DAMVIQNPRYQVTQFGKPVTLSCSQTLNHNVMYWYQQKSSQAPKLLFHYYDKDFNNEADTPDNFQSRRPNTSFCFLDIRSPGLGDTAMYLCATSSLGGGGEAFFGQGTRLTVV.

In this sample, this clone turned up once. The chain links TRBV7-2 to TRBJ1-4, with unresolved D. In germline, CDR1 is SGHTA, CDR2 FQGNSA. The CDR3 has 14 residues. The V end lost 1 base, the J end lost 8 bases, and 11 bases lay between the germline ends. DNA of the CDR3: TGTGCCAGCAGCTTAGGCTGGGCAGGAGAAAAACTGTTTTTT. Amino acid sequence: CASSLGWAGEKLFF.

This chain connects TRBV5-1 to TRBJ2-1; 12 bases are a match to TRBD2. The CDR3 is made up of 16 amino acids. The germline V gene has CDR1 SGHRS and CDR2 YFSETQ. V gave up 4 bases and J gave up 6 bases; unmatched junction bases: 8. The CDR3 loop reads CASSRTETSGGNEQFF. The CDR3 region has the DNA TGCGCCAGCAGCCGAACCGAGACTAGCGGGGGCAATGAGCAGTTCTTC.

This rearrangement joins TRBV7-9 to TRBJ1-1; D remains ambiguous. The length of the CDR3 is 13 residues. Germline V lookup: CDR1 SEHNR, CDR2 FQNEAQ (reference sequence). The ends were cut back, 3 bases at V and 1 base at J, with 6 bases in the middle. CDR3 residues: CASSLNKNTEAFF. In DNA form, the CDR3 reads TGTGCCAGCAGCTTGAACAAGAACACTGAAGCTTTCTTT.

As concerns this clone: Distinct nucleotide sequences in the sample also encode this CDR3. The chain couples TRBV7-2 to TRBJ2-7; 10 bases line up with TRBD2. Germline CDR1 and CDR2: SGHTA and FQGNSA. Trimming cost V 5 bases and J 3 bases; bases outside gene matches: 4. The CDR3 runs 14 residues. The CDR3 reads CASSPGTSVYEQYF. The CDR3, as DNA: TGTGCCAGCAGCCCCGGGACTAGCGTCTACGAGCAGTACTTC.

The genes are TRBV5-1 and TRBJ2-5; 7 positions match TRBD1. The J segment lost 3 bases and the V segment lost 3 bases, leaving 8 bases of the junction unmatched. CDR3 length equals 15 residues. Per the germline V gene, CDR1 is SGHRS and CDR2 is YFSETQ. As DNA, the CDR3 is TGCGCCAGCAGCTCCGAAGGGACAGCTAAAGAGACCCAGTACTTC. Protein: CASSSEGTAKETQYF. Looking up the rest from reference TRBV5-1 and TRBJ2-5 gives the full variable domain: KAGVTQTPRYLIKTRGQQVTLSCSPISGHRSVSWYQQTPGQGLQFLFEYFSETQRNKGNFPGRFSGRQFSNSRSEMNVSTLELGDSALYLCASSSEGTAKETQYFGPGTRLLVL.

V gene TRBV18 combines with J gene TRBJ1-5, with TRBD1 identical over 7 bases. CDR1 KGHSH and CDR2 LQKENI come from the germline V gene. V shed 4 bases, J shed 5 bases, and the junction held 5 bases outside the gene matches. The CDR3 runs 14 residues. CDR3 region: CASSQRTGDQPQHF. The CDR3, as DNA: TGTGCCAGCTCACAGAGAACAGGGGATCAGCCCCAGCATTTT. Drawing the rest from reference TRBV18 and TRBJ1-5, the complete variable domain is NAGVMQNPRHLVRRRGQEARLRCSPMKGHSHVYWYRQLPEEGLKFMVYLQKENIIDESGMPKERFSAEFPKEGPSILRIQQVVRGDSAAYFCASSQRTGDQPQHFGDGTRLSIL.

The rearrangement links TRBV28 to TRBJ2-1; 9 bases are shared with TRBD2. J gave up 3 bases and V 5 bases, and 8 bases lay outside the gene matches. Germline V gives CDR1 MDHEN, CDR2 SYDVKM. The CDR3 is 16 residues long. CDR3 loop: CASSPPGLARYNEQFF. In nucleotides, the CDR3 is TGTGCCAGCAGTCCACCGGGACTAGCACGCTACAATGAGCAGTTCTTC.

In the case of this clone: This sample includes further DNA sequences coding for the same CDR3. V usage is TRBV7-2 and J usage is TRBJ1-4; weak D call: TRBD1 (5 bases). The germline gives CDR1 SGHTA, CDR2 FQGNSA. The CDR3 spans 14 residues. The V gene lost 2 bases and the J gene lost 5 bases, with 9 bases spanning the gap. The CDR3 sequence: CASSLSQGNEKLFF. The CDR3 bases are TGTGCCAGCAGCTTAAGCCAGGGAAATGAAAAACTGTTTTTT.

The CDR3 region is CASSPSQGREKLFF. CDR3 DNA sequence: TGTGCCAGCAGCCCCTCCCAGGGGAGAGAAAAACTGTTTTTT. This chain joins TRBV7-3 and TRBJ1-4; TRBD1 might be the D (6 bases). CDR1 is SGHTA and CDR2 is FQGTGA in the germline V gene. There are 14 residues in the CDR3. Trimming stripped 5 bases from V and 8 bases from J, with 15 bases between. The variable domain in full, completed from reference TRBV7-3 and TRBJ1-4, reads GAGVSQTPSNKVTEKGKYVELRCDPISGHTALYWYRQSLGQGPEFLIYFQGTGAADDSGLPNDRFFAVRPEGSVSTLKIQRTERGDSAVYLCASSPSQGREKLFFGSGTQLSVL.

The J gene is TRBJ2-1, the V gene TRBV7-9; 13 nucleotides align to TRBD2. CDR3 length equals 19 residues. Germline V gives CDR1 SEHNR, CDR2 FQNEAQ (reference sequence). With 4 bases clipped from V and 2 bases from J, the junction kept 11 bases outside the gene matches. CDR3 sequence: CASSSRPGTSGTTYNEQFF. CDR3 nucleotide sequence: TGTGCCAGCAGCTCACGCCCCGGGACTAGCGGGACCACCTACAATGAGCAGTTCTTC.

This chain connects TRBV11-3 to TRBJ1-1, with D unresolved. In germline, CDR1 is SGHNT, CDR2 YENEEA. The length of the CDR3 is 12 residues. Between the trimmed V and J ends, which lost 3 bases and 7 bases, there was a span of 9 bases. The CDR3 bases are TGTGCCAGCAGCTTTTCCGGAGATGAAGCTTTCTTT. Amino acid sequence: CASSFSGDEAFF.

This clone was found a few times. The chain uses TRBV27 and TRBJ1-2; D is possibly TRBD1 (5 bases). V lost 6 bases, J lost 4 bases, and 12 bases lay in between. The CDR3 runs 13 residues. Germline CDR1 MNHEY, CDR2 SMNVEV (reference sequence). CDR3 region: CASRFTGSYGYTF. DNA of the CDR3: TGTGCCAGCAGGTTCACAGGTTCCTATGGCTACACCTTC.

The rearrangement joins TRBV6-5 to TRBJ1-2; D is possibly TRBD1 (5 bases). CDR3 length: 15 amino acids. From germline, CDR1 is MNHEY and CDR2 SVGAGI. Trimming took 5 bases from V and 8 from J, leaving 21 bases between them. CDR3 in DNA: TGTGCCAGCAGTGCCCGTCAGGGAGGGTTGTGGGGCTACACCTTC. Amino acids: CASSARQGGLWGYTF.

The genes are TRBV19 and TRBJ1-4, with a tentative D call TRBD1 (6 bases). V dropped 5 bases and J dropped 8 bases, with 12 bases sitting between them. Germline values: CDR1 LNHDA, CDR2 SQIVND (reference sequence). The CDR3 runs 13 residues. The CDR3 protein is CASSPRRGEKLFF. Written as DNA, the CDR3 is TGTGCCAGTAGTCCGCGGAGGGGGGAAAAACTGTTTTTT.

V gene TRBV27 combines with J gene TRBJ2-6, with D tentatively TRBD1 (6 bases). Looked up from germline, CDR1 is MNHEY and CDR2 is SMNVEV (reference sequence). The CDR3 contains 21 residues. Trimming took off 2 bases at V and 2 bases at J, with 25 bases between the two ends. The CDR3 loop is CASSLTLRDTSLGPGANVLTF. The CDR3, as DNA: TGTGCCAGCAGTTTAACTCTTCGGGACACTTCCCTGGGGCCTGGGGCCAACGTCCTGACTTTC. The whole variable domain, remainder taken from reference TRBV27 and TRBJ2-6, is EAQVTQNPRYLITVTGKKLTVTCSQNMNHEYMSWYRQDPGLGLRQIYYSMNVEVTDKGDVPEGYKVSRKEKRNFPLILESPSPNQTSLYFCASSLTLRDTSLGPGANVLTFGAGSRLTVL.

The V call is TRBV29-1, the J call TRBJ2-5; no firm D call. V lost 0 bases to trimming and J lost 6 bases, with 17 bases between them. The CDR3 consists of 15 residues. Germline V gene lookup returns CDR1 SQVTM and CDR2 ANQGSEA. The CDR3 nucleotides read TGCAGCGTTGAAGATGCTGGGTCCATCTGGCAGACCCAGTACTTC. It codes for CSVEDAGSIWQTQYF.

V gene TRBV10-3 combines with J gene TRBJ2-5; TRBD1 agrees at 8 bases. Germline trimming cut 5 bases from V and 2 bases from J; bases unmatched to any gene: 1. The CDR3 totals 13 residues. Germline V gene lookup returns CDR1 ENHRY and CDR2 SYGVKD. CDR3 in DNA: TGTGCCATCAGTCGACAGGGGCAAGAGACCCAGTACTTC. Residues: CAISRQGQETQYF.

The chain is built from TRBV28 and TRBJ1-4; weak D call: TRBD1 (5 bases). Germline loops: CDR1 MDHEN, CDR2 SYDVKM. The ends were cut back, 5 bases at V and 5 bases at J, with 15 bases in the middle. This CDR3 is 15 amino acids long. CDR3 sequence (DNA): TGTGCCAGCAGTCCCCCGGGGGGTAAGAATGAAAAACTGTTTTTT. It codes for CASSPPGGKNEKLFF.